This T cell receptor beta chain was obtained from a study of vaccination effects on CD4 cells after COVID-19. Study-level background: Each person got two doses of an mRNA SARS-CoV-2 vaccine, BNT162b2 or mRNA-1273.

Regarding the study as a whole: The study found marked clonal contraction of infection- and vaccine-induced clones late after vaccination. The vaccine-induced clones of healthy vaccinees included only 1 of 255 that cross-reacted with common cold coronaviruses.

The data were produced by immunoSEQ multiplex PCR, yet TCRdb's version contains in-frame clones alone and is incomplete. There are 35,000 to 50,000 clones in the sample; 70% occur only once, and 26% lies in the top ten. After expansion with viral peptide pools in the ViraFEST assay, antigen-specific CD4+ T cells were sequenced. Cells that had been cultured for about 10 days were the source of isolated CD4+ T cells. Previously uninfected by SARS-CoV-2, the vaccine recipients also showed negative nucleocapsid antibodies. Culturing of some 1.8 million PBMC per well took place with about 9.4 IU/ml IL-2 and about 9.3 ug/ml peptides. V lost 4 bases and J lost 8; bases outside the gene matches: 4. CDR3 length: 14 residues. Germline V gives CDR1 MNHEY, CDR2 SMNVEV (reference sequence). As for this clone: The antigen remains undetermined.

Specimen: CD4+ T cells from PBMCs cultured with HCoV-OC43 spike peptides, collected before COVID-19 vaccination. Sample subset: HCoV-OC43 spike overlapping peptide pool stimulation. The clonotype comes from a human donor who received a COVID-19 vaccine. The V call is TRBV27, the J call TRBJ1-6; 8 nucleotides align to TRBD1. The CDR3 region has the DNA TGTGCCAGCAGTTCCCGGACAGGGTATTCACCCCTCCACTTT. It yields the protein CASSSRTGYSPLHF.